This T cell receptor (beta chain) was sequenced for a study of shared clonotypes between healthy human individuals. As handled by the study authors: As immunoSEQ supplied junction-only sequences (without quality scores), filtering differed. Libraries were prepared by immunoSEQ multiplex PCR; TCRdb keeps only in-frame clonotypes and omits some of them. V and J calls and clone size are those listed in that table; D and trimming were worked out from the DNA. The table lists over a million clones, roughly 96% of them singletons. Negatively enriched CD4+ T cells were divided by CD45RA into naive and memory. Trimming stripped 9 bases from V and 2 bases from J, with 11 bases between. The CDR3 loop spans 12 amino acids. From germline, CDR1 is MDHEN and CDR2 SYDVKM. Study observations and caveats: Naive subsets typically showed greater estimated richness than memory subsets. Clonotypes shared by all four sorted-subset donors had higher generation probabilities than non-shared clonotypes.

Comment on this clone: Its matching antigen is unknown.

Source material: naive CD4+ T cells sorted from blood. This sample's subset: CD45RA+ positively selected. The receptor's source is a man aged 25-45 years in good health. This chain links TRBV28 with TRBJ2-7; D gene unclear. The CDR3 DNA reads as TGTGCCAGTGTGTCAGGAACCTACGAGCAGTACTTC. It yields the protein CASVSGTYEQYF.